The 13 T cell receptor beta chains below were found in one sample sequenced in a study of T cell changes during pregnancy in multiple sclerosis. Measured with immunoSEQ multiplex PCR; TCRdb has only the in-frame clones, and not every one. The table records under 70,000 clones, 91% of them present only once. Sequenced material: CD4+ T cells from peripheral blood mononuclear cells, taken after pregnancy. These receptors were taken from a female donor in good health, enrolled as a control in a pregnancy study.

CDR3 sequence (DNA): TGTGCCAGCAGCTTGGAGGGCAGGGGATACAATGAGCAGTTCTTC. Translating it yields CASSLEGRGYNEQFF. The chain combines TRBV5-4 with TRBJ2-1, with D perhaps matching TRBD1 (6 bases). Germline values: CDR1 SGHNT, CDR2 YYREEE (reference sequence). Trimming took 0 bases from V and 4 from J, leaving 11 bases between them. The CDR3 is 15 residues long.

The chain couples TRBV2 to TRBJ2-5; perhaps TRBD2 as D (6 bases). Trimming took off 3 bases at V and 7 bases at J, with 15 bases between the two ends. The CDR3 has 14 residues. Germline CDR1 is SNHLY and CDR2 is FYNNEI. CDR3 DNA: TGTGCCAGCAGTGAGGGGACGGGGGTTGCGACCCAGTACTTC. Translating gives CASSEGTGVATQYF.

The rearrangement links TRBV5-4 to TRBJ1-1; perhaps TRBD1 as D (6 bases). The CDR3 contains 12 residues. Deletions cut 4 bases from V and 6 bases from J, with 10 bases between. From germline, CDR1 is SGHNT and CDR2 YYREEE (reference sequence). The CDR3 sequence: CASSRGGAEAFF. The CDR3 nucleotides are TGTGCCAGCAGCAGAGGGGGGGCTGAAGCTTTCTTT.

The rearrangement joins TRBV5-8 to TRBJ2-3; D gene uncertain. V lost 4 bases and J 6 bases, leaving 12 bases between the germline ends. Germline loops: CDR1 SGHTS, CDR2 YDEGEE. CDR3 length equals 13 residues. CDR3 sequence reads: CASSPPPLDTQYF. As DNA, the CDR3 is TGTGCCAGCAGCCCCCCCCCTCTTGATACGCAGTATTTT.

The chain recombines TRBV9 with TRBJ2-7; D ambiguous. V dropped 2 bases and J dropped 3 bases, with 9 bases sitting between them. Germline V gene sequence: CDR1 SGDLS, CDR2 YYNGEE. The CDR3 spans 13 residues. The DNA for the CDR3 is TGTGCCAGCAGCGTTAATCCAGACTACGAGCAGTACTTC. It is translated as CASSVNPDYEQYF.

V usage is TRBV28 and J usage is TRBJ1-1, with D uncertain. Germline V lookup: CDR1 MDHEN, CDR2 SYDVKM. The V end lost 6 bases, the J end lost 8 bases, and 16 bases lay between the germline ends. This CDR3 comprises 13 residues. The CDR3 bases are TGTGCCAGCAGGGGTCTCGAGGGATCCGAAGCTTTCTTT. Translated, it gives CASRGLEGSEAFF.

The chain couples TRBV19 to TRBJ1-6; D gene unclear. The CDR3 runs to 13 residues. Trimming pared 5 bases from V and 8 bases from J, leaving 10 bases between. The germline CDR1 and CDR2 sequences are LNHDA and SQIVND (reference sequence). The CDR3 nucleotides read TGTGCCAGTAGTTTGCGGTATGATTCACCCCTCCACTTT. It codes for CASSLRYDSPLHF. The full variable domain, completed using reference TRBV19 and TRBJ1-6, is DGGITQSPKYLFRKEGQNVTLSCEQNLNHDAMYWYRQDPGQGLRLIYYSQIVNDFQKGDIAEGYSVSREKKESFPLTVTSAQKNPTAFYLCASSLRYDSPLHFGNGTRLTVT.

V and J are TRBV5-1 and TRBJ2-7; 7 nucleotides line up with TRBD1. Germline loops: CDR1 SGHRS, CDR2 YFSETQ. Unmatched junction bases numbered 3, after V lost 1 base and J lost 2 bases. The length of the CDR3 is 14 residues. The CDR3 loop reads CASSLLGGTYEQYF. The CDR3 DNA reads TGCGCCAGCAGCTTGTTAGGGGGCACCTACGAGCAGTACTTC.

In DNA form, the CDR3 reads TGTGCCAGCAGCTTACAAGCGGGGGGGCAAGAGACCCAGTACTTC. Translated: CASSLQAGGQETQYF. The chain recombines TRBV7-2 with TRBJ2-5, with TRBD2 matching over 10 bases. This CDR3 contains 15 residues. The germline gives CDR1 SGHTA, CDR2 FQGNSA. V shed 2 bases, J shed 2 bases, and the junction held 2 bases outside the gene matches.

This chain joins TRBV6-4 and TRBJ1-4; 10 bases align to TRBD1. The V and J ends lost 6 bases and 1 base, in that order; junction bases with no gene match: 11. The CDR3 sequence is 18 residues long. Looked up from germline, CDR1 is MRHNA and CDR2 is SNTAGT. For the CDR3, the DNA is TGTGCCAGCAGCGGGAGGGGGACAGGGGAGTTAACTAATGAAAAACTGTTTTTT. It encodes CASSGRGTGELTNEKLFF.

The rearrangement joins TRBV6-1 to TRBJ2-1; D may be TRBD1 (6 bases). Per germline, CDR1 MNHNS and CDR2 SASEGT. The V gene lost 10 bases and the J gene lost 9 bases, with 25 bases spanning the gap. There are 15 residues in the CDR3. CDR3 sequence (DNA): TGTGCCACCTCAGATCGGAACAGGGTCCTCGGTGAGCAGTTCTTC. Its translation is CATSDRNRVLGEQFF.

V is TRBV5-6 and J is TRBJ2-2, with 7 bases matching TRBD2. Germline lookup yields CDR1 SGHDT and CDR2 YYEEEE. The junction had 3 bases not matched to a gene; V was cut back by 4 bases and J by 3 bases. The CDR3 length is 14 residues. The CDR3 reads CASSPAGDTGELFF. CDR3 nucleotides: TGTGCCAGCAGCCCGGCGGGGGACACCGGGGAGCTGTTTTTT. Full variable domain (outside the CDR3, taken from reference TRBV5-6 and TRBJ2-2): DAGVTQSPTHLIKTRGQQVTLRCSPKSGHDTVSWYQQALGQGPQFIFQYYEEEERQRGNFPDRFSGHQFPNYSSELNVNALLLGDSALYLCASSPAGDTGELFFGEGSRLTVL.

The J gene is TRBJ2-3, the V gene TRBV12-5; 7 bases map to TRBD2. Germline V lookup: CDR1 LGHNT, CDR2 FRNRAP. V lost 2 bases to trimming and J lost 2 bases; unmatched junction nucleotides: 13. There are 18 residues in the CDR3. CDR3 nucleotide sequence: TGTGCTAGTGGTTTGCGGCGGGGGATTAACCCAAACACAGATACGCAGTATTTT. Translated: CASGLRRGINPNTDTQYF.